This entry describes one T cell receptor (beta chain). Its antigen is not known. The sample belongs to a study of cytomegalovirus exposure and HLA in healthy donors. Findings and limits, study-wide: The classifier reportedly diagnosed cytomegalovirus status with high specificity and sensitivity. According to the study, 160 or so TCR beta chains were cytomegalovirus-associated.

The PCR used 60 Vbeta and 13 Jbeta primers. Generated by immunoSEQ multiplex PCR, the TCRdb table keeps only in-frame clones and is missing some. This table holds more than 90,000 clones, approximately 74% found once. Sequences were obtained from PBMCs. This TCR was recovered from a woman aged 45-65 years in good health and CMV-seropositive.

The CDR3 sequence: CASSERGRSGANVLTF. DNA of the CDR3: TGTGCCAGCAGTGAAAGGGGGCGGTCTGGGGCCAACGTCCTGACTTTC. The chain employs TRBV2 and TRBJ2-6; 7 bases align to TRBD1. Germline V gives CDR1 SNHLY, CDR2 FYNNEI. Unmatched junction bases numbered 2, after V lost 2 bases and J lost 1 base. This CDR3 has 16 residues.